These 5 T cell receptor beta chains share one sample of origin, sequenced in a study of control samples from healthy donors and cancer patients. TCRdb's copy holds only in-frame clones and misses some; the assay was immunoSEQ multiplex PCR. The table includes tens of thousands of clones, 80% to 90% detected once. The specimen was PBMCs. Receptor source: a woman in her forties or fifties with head and neck cancer.

The V call is TRBV11-1, the J call TRBJ2-3, with 7 bases lining up with TRBD2. Per the germline V gene, CDR1 is SGHAT and CDR2 is FQDESV (reference sequence). The CDR3 extends over 15 amino acids. The J segment lost 4 bases and the V segment lost 2 bases, leaving 6 bases of the junction unmatched. The CDR3 region is CASSLRLAGPDTQYF. The CDR3 DNA is TGTGCCAGCAGCTTAAGACTAGCTGGGCCAGATACGCAGTATTTT.

The V call is TRBV6-1, the J call TRBJ1-2, with D possibly being TRBD1 (6 bases). V lost 3 bases and J lost 4, with 15 bases in between. Per germline, CDR1 MNHNS and CDR2 SASEGT. This CDR3 has 15 residues. The CDR3 nucleotides read TGTGCCAGCAGTGAGAACAGGGCCGGGGGCTATGGCTACACCTTC. It yields the protein CASSENRAGGYGYTF.

The chain uses TRBV9 and TRBJ1-3; perhaps TRBD1 as D (5 bases). This CDR3 has 13 residues. Germline CDR1 reads SGDLS; CDR2 reads YYNGEE. Between the trimmed V and J ends, which lost 5 bases and 4 bases, there was a span of 10 bases. The DNA of the CDR3 is TGTGCCAGCAGATCCGGGGACGGAAACACCATATATTTT. Residues: CASRSGDGNTIYF.

The V gene is TRBV5-1, the J gene TRBJ1-1; no clear D. The length of the CDR3 is 14 residues. Deletions cut 0 bases from V and 4 bases from J, with 10 bases between. CDR1 SGHRS and CDR2 YFSETQ come from the germline V gene. The CDR3 DNA is TGCGCCAGCAGCTTGGTGGGGATTGTCACTGAAGCTTTCTTT. Amino acids: CASSLVGIVTEAFF.

The genes are TRBV10-3 and TRBJ2-1; D possibly corresponds to TRBD1 (5 bases). Germline CDR1 and CDR2: ENHRY and SYGVKD. The germline V and J ends were trimmed by 3 bases and 4 bases, with 10 bases remaining between them. The CDR3 is 14 amino acids. The CDR3 coding sequence is TGTGCCATCAGTGATCAGGGTTTATACAATGAGCAGTTCTTC. Translation gives CAISDQGLYNEQFF.